The T cell receptor beta chain under discussion was sequenced for a study of cytomegalovirus exposure and HLA in healthy donors. It was with 60 Vbeta and 13 Jbeta primers that the PCR ran. Data came from immunoSEQ multiplex PCR; TCRdb stores just in-frame clones and leaves some out. The table has 95,000 to 150,000 clones, under 90% seen once. The V gene end was trimmed by 6 bases and the J gene end by 4 bases; junction bases not matched to a gene: 8. Germline lookup yields CDR1 SEHNR and CDR2 FQNEAQ (reference sequence). The CDR3 covers 15 residues. This sequence joins TRBV7-9 and TRBJ2-5, with TRBD2 matching 10 bases. The receptor was derived from a woman aged 40 to 55 in good health and CMV-seronegative. The sequencing input was PBMCs. The CDR3 reads CASSRSGGARETQYF. CDR3 nucleotide sequence: TGTGCCAGCAGTCGGAGCGGGGGGGCCAGAGAGACCCAGTACTTC.